The present T cell receptor (beta chain) was sequenced within a study of cytotoxic CD8 clonotypes in ibrutinib-treated CLL (dated by TCRdb to the early 2020s). Broadly, across the study: The cohort had 11 relapsed/refractory and approximately 14 treatment-naive patients; some 17 were IGHV unmutated. Response samples were obtained after a median of roughly 13 months of treatment, with a range of roughly 6 to 36 months. An average of around 250,000 productive templates and about 100,000 productive rearrangements was obtained per sample. Partial responses were observed in around 25 patients and complete responses in 2; after a median follow-up of about 69 months, remission was maintained in around 14 patients and progression was observed in around twelve. Cryopreserved peripheral blood mononuclear cells were collected before treatment, at response, and at either disease progression or sustained remission. Longitudinal samples were obtainable from about 30% of the roughly 90 participants in the trial. Overall study results and their limits: An increase in clonality was observed at ibrutinib response, with clonality remaining stable during sustained remission and falling back toward baseline at progression. Public clonotypes were rare and either shrank or stayed stable during treatment, and the rise in clonality at ibrutinib response reflected expansion of private clonotypes. Sustained-remission and progressing patients did not have matched sampling times, and lymph node repertoires were not examined. At baseline, clonality was higher than in age-matched healthy donors and showed a strong correlation with circulating CD8+ T-cell counts.

The CDR3 has 16 amino acids, counting the end cysteine and phenylalanine. The read is trimmed to its CDR3 DNA, 48 bases read in frame from base 1. The germline V gene encodes CDR1 MNHNY and CDR2 SVGAGI (reference sequence). From V the trimming removes 2 bases and from J it removes 6 bases, while the gene matches leave 12 bases of the junction unaccounted for. On a MiSeq, deep resolution sequencing aimed for a depth between 1 in 1 million and 1 in 200,000 T cells, with each clonotype covered 10x on average. TCR beta libraries were generated with the immunoSEQ hsTCRB Kit. In the paper's pipeline: ImmunoSEQ Data Assistant and ImmunoSEQ Analyzer were used for data analysis, and V, D and J genes were assigned according to IMGT definitions. Clonality, which ranges from 0 to 1, was calculated as one minus the normalized Shannon entropy of productive rearrangement frequencies. Public clonotype analysis was restricted to overrepresented clonotypes comprising at least 0.05% of each patient's repertoire. About twelve repertoires from age-matched healthy donors, obtained from immuneACCESS, served as clonality controls. TCRdb stores this immuneACCESS table with in-frame sequences only. Part of the clones is absent; in the studies checked, under half of the shortfall reflects unresolved V genes, and no reason is known for the rest. That table furnishes V, J and clone size, whereas the DNA furnished D and trimming. This sample comprises around 30,000 clones, roughly 60% of them detected only once. The biggest ten clones account for approximately 15% of the sample.

For TCR beta library preparation, roughly 2.1 micrograms of genomic DNA were isolated from cryopreserved PBMCs. Longitudinal blood samples from CLL patients on ibrutinib monotherapy were analyzed using high-throughput TCR beta sequencing. The patients took part in an open-label, single-center phase 2 trial of ibrutinib monotherapy. This clone was seen a handful of times. No antigen is known for it. There are no base qualities to consult, and no much larger clone falls within one base. This receptor chain uses TRBV6-6 and TRBJ2-7; 8 bases in the junction line up with TRBD2. The receptor comes from a human donor with chronic lymphocytic leukemia. The input for sequencing was PBMCs, taken before ibrutinib treatment. The CDR3 protein sequence reads: CASSYGSSRGVGEQYF. The nucleotide sequence is given as TGTGCCAGCAGTTACGGGTCGTCGCGGGGGGTAGGCGAGCAGTACTTC.